This TCR beta chain emerged from a study of Ad26.COV2.S vaccination and SARS-CoV-2 variants (dated by TCRdb to about 2021). Regarding the study in general: Donors in the vaccine arm were drawn from COV1001, a multicentre, randomized, double-blind, placebo-controlled phase I-IIa trial testing Ad26.COV2.S in healthy adults. Ad26.COV2.S was administered intramuscularly at a dose of 5x10^10 or 1x10^11 viral particles, either as one shot or as two shots given 56 days apart. Blinding of investigators to trial group allocation was maintained during experiments and outcome assessment. The TCR-sequenced set comprised around 30 samples: about 19 Ad26.COV2.S vaccine recipients, 5 placebo recipients and 8 SARS-CoV-2 convalescent individuals. Trial participants were randomized into five groups of five: low-dose or high-dose Ad26.COV2.S given once or twice, or placebo on both occasions. The specificity and breadth of SARS-CoV-2-reactive T cell receptors after Ad26.COV2.S vaccination were assessed by TCRbeta repertoire sequencing.

Concerning this clone: There is no known antigen for this receptor. An end of the junction does not agree with germline; a read error may underlie this.

The CDR3 runs 12 amino acids, cysteine and phenylalanine included. Left in the record is the CDR3 DNA by itself, 36 bases read in frame from the first base. From the germline V gene, CDR1 is SGHTS and CDR2 is YDEGEE. What the authors observed across the whole study: Vaccine and placebo recipients had similar non-spike TCR breadth, a finding consistent with the vaccine containing only spike. It was noted by the authors that total T cell responses may have been underestimated by the TCR breadth and depth analyses. The study was not powered for comparison of responses between vaccine doses or regimens. Compared with placebo recipients, Ad26.COV2.S recipients showed higher spike-specific TCR breadth (P = 0.0014). After vaccination, substantial breadth of spike-specific CD8+ and CD4+ T cell responses was reported.

The treatment or condition label on this specimen signifies: over 15 received Ad26.COV2.S at low or high dose, single or two shots; a few received placebo; per-sample allocation not given. Repertoires of vaccine and placebo recipients were sequenced from samples taken on day 63 after the first injection. In Cohort 1b, about two dozen adults aged 18-55 years were enrolled at a single site in Boston, USA, between 29 July and 7 August 2020. As a vaccine, Ad26.COV2.S was a replication-incompetent adenovirus type 26 vector that expressed a prefusion-stabilized SARS-CoV-2 spike protein derived from the original Wuhan strain. The immunoSEQ Assay was the method used to sequence TCRbeta CDR3 regions. After extraction, genomic DNA underwent amplification by bias-controlled multiplex PCR, followed by high-throughput sequencing. The original pipeline was this. To quantify the absolute abundance of each unique TCRbeta CDR3 region, sequences were collapsed and filtered. T cell fraction was estimated by normalization of TCRbeta template counts to usable DNA, with usable DNA being measured through amplification of reference genes present in all nucleated cells. Repertoire TCRs were annotated as SARS-CoV-2-specific by exact matching of V gene, CDR3 amino acid sequence and J gene to a known reactive TCR set. The reference SARS-CoV-2 TCR set was derived from MIRA and filtered for enrichment in COVID-19-positive ImmuneCODE repertoires, a step that removed public or cross-reactive TCRs. Based on the MIRA antigens, annotated TCRs were further analysed at the level of specific ORF or position within ORF. Breadth was defined as annotated unique rearrangements over total unique productive rearrangements; depth was the summed frequency of those rearrangements. TCR breadth was compared between groups using two-sided Wilcoxon rank-sum tests. TCRdb provides this immuneACCESS table in a form limited to in-frame rearrangements. Some clones are lacking; in checked studies, under half of them reflect an unresolved V gene, and why the rest are absent is not known. Clone size and the V and J calls come from that table; the DNA yielded D and trimming. The sample table shows hundreds of thousands of clones, and about 89% are seen once. The ten largest clones represent approximately 1.5% of the sample.

The sequence derives from a person between 18 and 60 years old who received the Ad26.COV2.S COVID-19 vaccine or a placebo. The input for sequencing was peripheral blood, taken in a trial of Ad26.COV2.S vaccine versus placebo. The rearranged chain carries TRBV5-8 and TRBJ2-1, with 7 bases aligning to TRBD2. At the DNA level, the sequence is TGTGCCAGCACCTTGGGGGGGAATGAGCAGTTCTTC. Its protein reads: CASTLGGNEQFF.